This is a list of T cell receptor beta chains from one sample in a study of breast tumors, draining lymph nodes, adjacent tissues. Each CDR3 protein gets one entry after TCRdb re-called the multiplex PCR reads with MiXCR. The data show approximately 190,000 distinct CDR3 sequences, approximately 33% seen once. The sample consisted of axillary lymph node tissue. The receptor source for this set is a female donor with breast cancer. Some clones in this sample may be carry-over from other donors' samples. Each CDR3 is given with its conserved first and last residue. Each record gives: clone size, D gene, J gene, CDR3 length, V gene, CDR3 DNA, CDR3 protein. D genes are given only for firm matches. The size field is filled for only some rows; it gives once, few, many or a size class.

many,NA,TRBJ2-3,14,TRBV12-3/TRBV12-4,TGTGCCAGCACAAGGCGGATAAACACAGATACGCAGTATTTT,CASTRRINTDTQYF
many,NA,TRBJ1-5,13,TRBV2,TGTGCCAGCAGGGGGACCGCACCTCAGCCCCAGCATTTT,CASRGTAPQPQHF
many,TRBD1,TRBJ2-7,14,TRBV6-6,TGTGCCAGCAGTTACTCAAGGGGGCAGGACGAGCAGTACTTC,CASSYSRGQDEQYF
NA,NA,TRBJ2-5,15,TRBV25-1,TGTGCCAGCAGTGGGTGGGGGAATAGCAATCAGCCCCAGTACTTC,CASSGWGNSNQPQYF
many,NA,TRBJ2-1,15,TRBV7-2,TGTGCCAGCGGCTTAGCGAATGGGGGGCGAAATGAGCAGTTCTTC,CASGLANGGRNEQFF
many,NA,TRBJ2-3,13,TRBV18,TGTGCCAGCTCACAGAGCGGGTCAGATACGCAGTATTTT,CASSQSGSDTQYF
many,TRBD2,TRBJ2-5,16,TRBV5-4,TGTGCCAGCAGCCAAGGACTAGCGGCAAACCAAGAGACCCAGTACTTC,CASSQGLAANQETQYF
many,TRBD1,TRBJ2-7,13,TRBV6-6,TGTGCCAGCAGCCCCGGGACAGCCTACGAGCAGTACTTC,CASSPGTAYEQYF
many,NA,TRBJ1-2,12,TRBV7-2,TGTGCCAGCAGCTTAGAGTCATGGGGCTACACCTTC,CASSLESWGYTF
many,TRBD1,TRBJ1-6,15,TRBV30,TGTGCCTGGAGCCGCGGGACAGGGAGAGATTCACCCCTCCACTTT,CAWSRGTGRDSPLHF
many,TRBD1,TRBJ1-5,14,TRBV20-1,TGCAGTGCTCTACAGGGACAGGGCAATCAGCCCCAGCATTTT,CSALQGQGNQPQHF
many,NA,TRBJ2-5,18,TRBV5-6,TGTGCCAGCAGCTTCCTACGACAGGGCGGGGTAGCGGGAGAGACCCAGTACTTC,CASSFLRQGGVAGETQYF
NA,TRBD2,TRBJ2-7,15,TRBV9,TGTGCCAGCAGCGTAGGGCTAGCGGGTACCTACGAGCAGTACTTC,CASSVGLAGTYEQYF
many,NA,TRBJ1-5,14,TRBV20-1,TGCAGTGCTAGAGCAGGTAATAGCAATCAGCCCCAGCATTTT,CSARAGNSNQPQHF
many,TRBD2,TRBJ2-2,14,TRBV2,TGTGCCAGCAGTGGACAGGGGACTAGCGGGAAGGTGTTTTTT,CASSGQGTSGKVFF
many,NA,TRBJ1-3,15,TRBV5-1,TGCGCCAGCAGCTTAGGACAGACCTCTGGAAACACCATATATTTT,CASSLGQTSGNTIYF
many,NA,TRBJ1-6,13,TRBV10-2,TGCGCCAGCAGTGAACAGGGTAATTCACCCCTCCACTTT,CASSEQGNSPLHF
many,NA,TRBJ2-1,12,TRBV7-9,TGTGCCAGCAGCTTGGACACTAATGAGCAGTTCTTC,CASSLDTNEQFF